This paragraph covers one T cell receptor (beta chain) sequence. This sample stems from a study of technical replicates of blood from four donors. The V and J ends lost 5 bases and 7 bases, in that order; junction bases with no gene match: 9. Germline V gives CDR1 LNHDA, CDR2 SQIVND (reference sequence). This CDR3 contains 16 residues. Produced via immunoSEQ multiplex PCR; TCRdb's table is partial and in-frame only. Here the sample spans 50,000 to 65,000 clones, around 93% being singletons. The rearrangement uses TRBV19 and TRBJ2-1; TRBD2 agrees at 12 bases. This TCR was recovered from a human donor in good health. Some clones in this sample may be carry-over from other donors' samples. Sequenced: PBMCs. In DNA form, the CDR3 reads TGTGCCAGTAGTGGCTTACTAGCGGGAGGCAAGAATGAGCAGTTCTTC. As protein: CASSGLLAGGKNEQFF.